The present entry profiles one TCR beta chain with its context. Profiled with immunoSEQ multiplex PCR; TCRdb holds only in-frame clones, not every one. The table records some 340,000 clones, approximately 91% of them present only once. These data are taken from a study of blood T cell repertoires in COVID-19. Overall study context: Acute and convalescent COVID-19 specimens originated in the United States, Italy and Spain. From T cells, B-cell-depleted T cells, or PBMCs came the material, which was cDNA or gDNA.

The study recruited people aged roughly 18 to 95 years across 20 to 30 US areas. Clinical history as reported by participants underpinned cohort assignment. Germline V gene data show CDR1 as KGHSH and CDR2 as LQKENI. V was pared by 3 bases and J by 2 bases, with 9 bases of the junction left unmatched. The CDR3 is made up of 16 amino acids. The J gene is TRBJ1-2, the V gene TRBV18, with 7 bases aligning to TRBD1. This receptor was identified in a woman in her 30s who had been exposed to COVID-19. Sample: PBMCs or T cells enriched from blood (not recorded which). The CDR3 nucleotides are TGTGCCAGCTCACCGGGGCTTCAGGGGGAGAACTATGGCTACACCTTC. This encodes CASSPGLQGENYGYTF. Full variable domain (remainder filled in from reference TRBV18 and TRBJ1-2): NAGVMQNPRHLVRRRGQEARLRCSPMKGHSHVYWYRQLPEEGLKFMVYLQKENIIDESGMPKERFSAEFPKEGPSILRIQQVVRGDSAAYFCASSPGLQGENYGYTFGSGTRLTVV.